The 8 T cell receptor beta chains listed next were all sequenced from one sample in a study of shared clonotypes between healthy human individuals. Cells designated naive CD8 were CD45RO-negative and were positively selected for CCR7, with terminally differentiated effector memory CD45RA+ cells excluded. The table came from immunoSEQ multiplex PCR; TCRdb's copy has only in-frame clones and leaves some out. The sample shows 550,000 to 750,000 clones, about 95% of them seen only once. The sequencing sample was made of naive CD8+ T cells sorted from blood. The receptors stem from a woman in her 30s in good health.

V is TRBV9 and J is TRBJ1-1; 10 bases fit TRBD1. CDR3 length: 18 amino acids. Germline V CDR1 and CDR2: SGDLS, YYNGEE. The J segment lost 5 bases and the V segment lost 3 bases, leaving 16 bases of the junction unmatched. For the CDR3, the DNA is TGTGCCAGCAGCGCGGCGACGGGACAGGGGCAGAAGGTGACTGAAGCTTTCTTT. This encodes CASSAATGQGQKVTEAFF.

This clone appeared a few times. This specimen includes other DNA sequences encoding the same CDR3. The CDR3 loop reads CASSVDPNQPQHF. CDR3 nucleotide sequence: TGTGCCAGCAGCGTAGACCCGAATCAGCCCCAGCATTTT. V gene TRBV9 combines with J gene TRBJ1-5; D gene ambiguous. The germline V gene encodes CDR1 SGDLS and CDR2 YYNGEE. Trimming took 0 bases from V and 4 from J, leaving 5 bases between them. The CDR3 contains 13 residues. Combining the CDR3 with reference TRBV9 and TRBJ1-5 gives the whole variable domain DSGVTQTPKHLITATGQRVTLRCSPRSGDLSVYWYQQSLDQGLQFLIQYYNGEERAKGNILERFSAQQFPDLHSELNLSSLELGDSALYFCASSVDPNQPQHFGDGTRLSIL.

This clone occurred once. V gene TRBV11-2 combines with J gene TRBJ2-5; D gene unclear. V lost 0 bases to trimming and J lost 5 bases, with 7 bases between them. CDR1 and CDR2 (germline): SGHAT, FQNNGV. CDR3 length equals 13 residues. As DNA, the CDR3 is TGTGCCAGCAGCTTAGATCTGGGGGAGACCCAGTACTTC. Its translation is CASSLDLGETQYF. Drawing the rest from reference TRBV11-2 and TRBJ2-5, the complete variable domain is EAGVAQSPRYKIIEKRQSVAFWCNPISGHATLYWYQQILGQGPKLLIQFQNNGVVDDSQLPKDRFSAERLKGVDSTLKIQPAKLEDSAVYLCASSLDLGETQYFGPGTRLLVL.

V usage is TRBV27 and J usage is TRBJ2-7, with 10 bases lining up with TRBD1. The CDR3 is 15 residues long. Germline CDR1 and CDR2: MNHEY and SMNVEV (reference sequence). The junction had 5 bases not matched to a gene; V was cut back by 5 bases and J by 1 base. The DNA of the CDR3 is TGTGCCAGCAGTGCGACAGGGGGCGGGTCCTACGAGCAGTACTTC. Protein sequence: CASSATGGGSYEQYF.

CDR3 region: CASSLGGGQSSYNEQFF. DNA for the CDR3: TGTGCCAGCAGCTTAGGGGGTGGGCAGAGCTCCTACAATGAGCAGTTCTTC. The J gene is TRBJ2-1, the V gene TRBV7-6; no clear D. This CDR3 has 17 residues. The V end was cut by 1 base, the J end by 0 bases, with 13 bases between. The germline gives CDR1 SGHVS, CDR2 FNYEAQ.

The gene calls are TRBV29-1 and TRBJ1-2; D gene ambiguous. This CDR3 has 14 amino acids. Germline-derived CDR1 and CDR2 are SQVTM and ANQGSEA. The V gene lost 2 bases and the J gene lost 3 bases, with 13 bases spanning the gap. The CDR3 here is CSVETDTQDYGYTF. The CDR3 DNA reads as TGCAGCGTTGAAACAGATACCCAAGACTATGGCTACACCTTC.

This chain connects TRBV27 to TRBJ2-7; D gene ambiguous. Looked up from germline, CDR1 is MNHEY and CDR2 is SMNVEV (reference sequence). The CDR3 covers 13 residues. V lost 6 bases and J lost 6, with 15 bases in between. Here the CDR3 reads CASRDSIPSEQYF. CDR3 nucleotides: TGTGCCAGCAGGGATAGTATCCCCAGCGAGCAGTACTTC.

The J gene is TRBJ2-7, the V gene TRBV6-5, with 8 bases lining up with TRBD1. This CDR3 has 14 amino acids. Unmatched junction bases numbered 5, after V lost 2 bases and J lost 5 bases. In germline, CDR1 is MNHEY, CDR2 SVGAGI. CDR3 region: CASSYTGGDDEQYF. The CDR3 DNA reads as TGTGCCAGCAGTTACACAGGGGGAGATGACGAGCAGTACTTC.